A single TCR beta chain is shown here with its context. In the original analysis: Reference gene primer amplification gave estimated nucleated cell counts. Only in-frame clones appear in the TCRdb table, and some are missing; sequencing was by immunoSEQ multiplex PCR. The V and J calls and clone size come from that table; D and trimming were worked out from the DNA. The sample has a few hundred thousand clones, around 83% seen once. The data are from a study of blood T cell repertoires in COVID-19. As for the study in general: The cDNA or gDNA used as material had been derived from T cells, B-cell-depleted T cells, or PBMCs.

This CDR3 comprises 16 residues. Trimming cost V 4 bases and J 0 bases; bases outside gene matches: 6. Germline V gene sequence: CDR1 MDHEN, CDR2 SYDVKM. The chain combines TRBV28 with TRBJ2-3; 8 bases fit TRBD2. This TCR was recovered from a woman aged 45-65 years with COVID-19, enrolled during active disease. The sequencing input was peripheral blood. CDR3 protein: CASSSVAGTSTDTQYF. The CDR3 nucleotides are TGTGCCAGCAGTTCTGTAGCGGGGACGAGCACAGATACGCAGTATTTT.